The 16 T cell receptor beta chains below come from one sample, sequenced in a study of PD-L1 blockade in urothelial cancer listed by TCRdb under 2017. This specimen's time point label, interpreted: peripheral blood 6 weeks after treatment start. The library relied on the immunoSEQ multiplex PCR assay. In TCRdb, the immuneACCESS table is reduced to in-frame sequences with V and J assigned. These tables do not hold every clone; where another copy was compared, an unresolved V gene accounts for under half, and the others remain unexplained. For this sample there are 53,000 or so clones; more than 75% appear just once. The ten largest clones represent 2.4% of the sample. This specimen consisted of PBMCs, obtained around atezolizumab (anti-PD-L1) treatment. These receptors all stem from a man in his 60s with urothelial cancer.

This rearrangement joins TRBV21-1 to TRBJ2-7; the DNA was not used to check the table's D call, TRBD1. TRBV21-1 is shown as a pseudogene. The CDR3 is made up of 15 amino acids. The CDR3 loop is CARASKQETTYEQYF. CDR3 coding DNA: TGTGCCAGAGCCTCGAAGCAAGAGACAACCTACGAGCAGTACTTC.

V and J are TRBV19 and TRBJ2-7, with 9 nucleotides matching TRBD1. V was pared by 8 bases and J by 6 bases, with 8 bases of the junction left unmatched. Germline V lookup: CDR1 LNHDA, CDR2 SQIVND (reference sequence). This CDR3 is built from 13 residues. The CDR3 reads CASGDRVIGEQYF. As DNA, the CDR3 is TGTGCCAGTGGGGACAGGGTTATAGGCGAGCAGTACTTC.

The V call is TRBV5-5, the J call TRBJ1-1, with no clear D. The CDR3 contains 14 residues. Trimming removed 5 bases at V and 0 bases at J, with 11 bases between. Germline V gene sequence: CDR1 SGHKS, CDR2 YYEKEE (reference sequence). The CDR3 is CASSYPGLNTEAFF. The CDR3 coding sequence is TGTGCCAGCAGTTACCCCGGGTTGAACACTGAAGCTTTCTTT.

CDR3 in DNA: TGTGCCAGCAGCCGTGCGGGGGGCGCTGACTATGGCTACACCTTC. Protein: CASSRAGGADYGYTF. This chain connects TRBV11-2 to TRBJ1-2; a possible D gene is TRBD1 (6 bases). CDR3 length: 15 residues. V was cut by 5 bases and J by 3 bases, with 16 bases left in between. The germline gives CDR1 SGHAT, CDR2 FQNNGV.

The rearrangement uses TRBV30 and TRBJ2-7; the D gene is possibly TRBD1 (5 bases). V lost 5 bases, J lost 0 bases, and 8 bases lay in between. Germline CDR1 GTSNPN, CDR2 SVGIG (reference sequence). This CDR3 is built from 12 residues. CDR3 in amino acids: CAWDSSSYEQYF. The CDR3 bases are TGTGCCTGGGACAGCAGCTCCTACGAGCAGTACTTC.

The J gene is TRBJ1-2, the V gene TRBV5-4; 7 bases fit TRBD1. The V and J ends lost 4 bases and 4 bases, in that order; junction bases with no gene match: 7. Germline V gene sequence: CDR1 SGHNT, CDR2 YYREEE (reference sequence). The CDR3 contains 14 residues. Written as DNA, the CDR3 is TGTGCCAGCAGCAGTACAGGGGTCCTCTATGGCTACACCTTC. It specifies CASSSTGVLYGYTF.

The V gene is TRBV9, the J gene TRBJ2-1, with unresolved D. Germline assignment: CDR1 SGDLS and CDR2 YYNGEE. The length of the CDR3 is 13 residues. V dropped 0 bases and J dropped 5 bases, with 6 bases sitting between them. CDR3: CASSVAPNNEQFF. CDR3 sequence (DNA): TGTGCCAGCAGCGTAGCCCCAAACAATGAGCAGTTCTTC.

In its sample, this clone was seen once. This chain joins TRBV5-8 and TRBJ2-5; TRBD1 is a possible D gene (6 bases). From germline, CDR1 is SGHTS and CDR2 YDEGEE. The CDR3 length is 14 residues. With 0 bases removed from V and 5 bases from J, the gap between germline ends came to 11 bases. CDR3 residues: CASSLAGDVETQYF. The CDR3 DNA follows: TGTGCCAGCAGCTTGGCAGGGGATGTGGAGACCCAGTACTTC. Based on the CDR3 plus reference TRBV5-8 and TRBJ2-5, the full variable domain is EAGVTQSPTHLIKTRGQQATLRCSPISGHTSVYWYQQALGLGLQFLLWYDEGEERNRGNFPPRFSGRQFPNYSSELNVNALELEDSALYLCASSLAGDVETQYFGPGTRLLVL.

The chain has TRBV10-1 and TRBJ2-3, with 7 bases that match TRBD2. V shed 2 bases and J 2 bases; nucleotides not matched to a gene: 10. The CDR3 is 17 residues long. Germline CDR1 WNHNN, CDR2 SYGVQD (reference sequence). In DNA, the CDR3 is TGCGCCAGCAGTGAGGGGTGGGCTAGCGGAAACACAGATACGCAGTATTTT. It is translated as CASSEGWASGNTDTQYF.

In its sample, this clone was seen a few times. The chain recombines TRBV27 with TRBJ1-2; unclear D gene. V was shortened by 6 bases and J by 4 bases, with 18 bases between the two germline ends. Germline assignment: CDR1 MNHEY and CDR2 SMNVEV (reference sequence). The CDR3 covers 15 residues. The CDR3 bases are TGTGCCAGCAGAGAACCCTCCTCAGGACTCTATGGCTACACCTTC. Translating it yields CASREPSSGLYGYTF.

V and J are TRBV6-5 and TRBJ1-2, with D perhaps TRBD1 (6 bases). The germline V gene has CDR1 MNHEY and CDR2 SVGAGI. There are 14 residues in the CDR3. Trimming stripped 8 bases from V and 8 bases from J, with 21 bases between. CDR3 loop: CASGSTGRTGGYTF. CDR3 DNA: TGTGCCAGCGGTTCCACAGGGCGCACCGGCGGCTACACCTTC.

This chain links TRBV7-2 with TRBJ2-1; 12 bases line up with TRBD2. V shed 5 bases, J shed 3 bases, and the junction held 5 bases outside the gene matches. This CDR3 has 16 residues. Germline V gene data show CDR1 as SGHTA and CDR2 as FQGNSA. CDR3 in amino acids: CASSLRTSGNYNEQFF. The CDR3 DNA reads as TGTGCCAGCAGCCTGAGGACTAGCGGGAACTACAATGAGCAGTTCTTC.

The chain is built from TRBV4-1 and TRBJ2-5; a possible D gene is TRBD2 (7 bases). The CDR3 totals 20 residues. Per germline, CDR1 MGHRA and CDR2 YSYEKL. V was shortened by 0 bases and J by 4 bases, with 27 bases between the two germline ends. CDR3 nucleotide sequence: TGCGCCAGCAGCCAAGATAGCCCGCTGATGGGGGGGCTTCTTGTAGAGACCCAGTACTTC. This codes for CASSQDSPLMGGLLVETQYF.

This chain links TRBV7-6 with TRBJ2-5, with a weak D call TRBD2 (7 bases). The V end was cut by 5 bases, the J end by 9 bases, with 16 bases between. The CDR3 is 13 residues long. Germline V gene lookup returns CDR1 SGHVS and CDR2 FNYEAQ. The CDR3 region is CASSRGGAEAQYF. The CDR3 DNA follows: TGTGCCAGCAGCCGTGGGGGGGCTGAGGCCCAGTACTTC.

This chain links TRBV30 with TRBJ1-2, with 7 bases aligning to TRBD1. Trimming removed 0 bases from V and 8 bases from J; junction bases left unmatched: 6. The CDR3 runs to 13 residues. Germline CDR1 GTSNPN, CDR2 SVGIG (reference sequence). CDR3 DNA sequence: TGTGCCTGGAGTGTAACAGGGGATGGCGGCTACACCTTC. Translated: CAWSVTGDGGYTF.

This sequence joins TRBV11-2 and TRBJ1-2; TRBD1 agrees at 7 bases. The CDR3 loop spans 14 amino acids. CDR1 is SGHAT and CDR2 is FQNNGV in the germline V gene. Germline trimming cut 5 bases from V and 5 bases from J; bases unmatched to any gene: 8. The DNA for the CDR3 is TGTGCCAGCAGCACCGACAGGGTCCAATATGGCTACACCTTC. This sequence encodes CASSTDRVQYGYTF.